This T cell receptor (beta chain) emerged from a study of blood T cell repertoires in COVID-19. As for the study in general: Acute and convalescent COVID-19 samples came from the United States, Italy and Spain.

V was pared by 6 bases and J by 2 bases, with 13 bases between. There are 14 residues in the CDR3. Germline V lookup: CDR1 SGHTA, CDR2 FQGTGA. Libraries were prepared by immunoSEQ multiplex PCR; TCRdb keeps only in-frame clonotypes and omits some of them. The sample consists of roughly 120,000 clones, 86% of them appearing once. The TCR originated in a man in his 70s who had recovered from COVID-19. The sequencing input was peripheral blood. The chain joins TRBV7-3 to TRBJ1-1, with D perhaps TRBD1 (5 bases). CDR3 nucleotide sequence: TGTGCCAGCAGTCTCCAGGGCTTAAACACTGAAGCTTTCTTT. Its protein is CASSLQGLNTEAFF. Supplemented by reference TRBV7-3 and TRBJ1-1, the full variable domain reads GAGVSQTPSNKVTEKGKYVELRCDPISGHTALYWYRQSLGQGPEFLIYFQGTGAADDSGLPNDRFFAVRPEGSVSTLKIQRTERGDSAVYLCASSLQGLNTEAFFGQGTRLTVV.